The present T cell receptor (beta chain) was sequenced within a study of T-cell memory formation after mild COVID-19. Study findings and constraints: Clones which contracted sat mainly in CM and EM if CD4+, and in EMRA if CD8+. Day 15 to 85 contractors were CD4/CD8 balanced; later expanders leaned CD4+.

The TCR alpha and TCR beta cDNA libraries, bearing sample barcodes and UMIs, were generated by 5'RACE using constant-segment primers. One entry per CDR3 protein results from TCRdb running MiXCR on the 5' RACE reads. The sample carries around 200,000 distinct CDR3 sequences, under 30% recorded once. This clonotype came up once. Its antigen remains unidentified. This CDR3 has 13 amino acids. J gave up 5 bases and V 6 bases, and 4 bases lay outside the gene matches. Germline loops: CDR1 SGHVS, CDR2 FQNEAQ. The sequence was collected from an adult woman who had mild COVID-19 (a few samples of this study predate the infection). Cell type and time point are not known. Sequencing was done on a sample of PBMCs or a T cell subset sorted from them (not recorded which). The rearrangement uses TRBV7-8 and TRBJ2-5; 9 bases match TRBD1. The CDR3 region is CASRHRGRETQYF. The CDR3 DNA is TGTGCCAGCAGGCACAGGGGGCGGGAGACCCAGTACTTC.